These 32 T cell receptor beta chains came from one sample sequenced in a study of neurological immune-mediated disorders. TCRdb re-derived calls from the 5' RACE reads in MiXCR, one entry per CDR3 protein. Of some 49,000 distinct CDR3 sequences listed, around 13% are singletons. Time point defined: longitudinal time-point 2. Input material: PBMCs. The origin of the receptors is a male donor with HTLV-1-associated myelopathy (HAM/TSP).

This clonotype was picked up a small number of times. V is TRBV30 and J is TRBJ2-7, with D unresolved. The V and J ends lost 0 bases and 2 bases respectively, with 8 bases between them. Germline values: CDR1 GTSNPN, CDR2 SVGIG (reference sequence). This CDR3 has 13 residues. The CDR3 nucleotides are TGTGCCTGGAGTGTACAAGGAACCTACGAGCAGTACTTC. It is translated as CAWSVQGTYEQYF.

This clonotype has ten or more counts. The chain carries TRBV7-6 and TRBJ2-5; D unclear. The V gene lost 1 base and the J gene lost 2 bases, with 8 bases spanning the gap. The CDR3 has 14 residues. The V gene's germline CDR1 is SGHVS and CDR2 FNYEAQ. The CDR3 nucleotides read TGTGCCAGCAGCTTAGAAAATAGACAAGAGACCCAGTACTTC. Translated, it gives CASSLENRQETQYF.

The sample holds many counts of this clonotype. The chain uses TRBV20-1 and TRBJ1-4, with 8 bases matching TRBD1. The CDR3 length is 15 residues. The germline V gene has CDR1 DFQATT and CDR2 SNEGSKA (reference sequence). With 3 bases clipped from V and 3 bases from J, the junction kept 6 bases outside the gene matches. For the CDR3, the DNA is TGCAGTGCTAGCTTCCAGGGGGCTGCTAATGAAAAACTGTTTTTT. Protein product: CSASFQGAANEKLFF.

This clonotype appeared many times. This chain links TRBV6-6 with TRBJ2-3; 7 nucleotides line up with TRBD1. Germline lookup yields CDR1 MNHNY and CDR2 SVGAGI (reference sequence). With 5 bases clipped from V and 6 bases from J, the junction kept 8 bases outside the gene matches. This CDR3 region has 14 residues. The CDR3 DNA reads TGTGCCAGCAGTGACTACAGGGGCTCGGATACGCAGTATTTT. It codes for CASSDYRGSDTQYF.

This clonotype showed up many times. The chain is built from TRBV10-2 and TRBJ2-2; D is perhaps TRBD1 (6 bases). The CDR3 is made up of 14 amino acids. Trimming removed 9 bases at V and 0 bases at J, with 11 bases between. The V gene's germline CDR1 is WSHSY and CDR2 SAAADI. CDR3 amino acids: CASLRDTNTGELFF. CDR3 DNA: TGCGCCAGTCTCCGGGACACGAACACCGGGGAGCTGTTTTTT.

This clonotype has a count of ten or more. The chain carries TRBV7-2 and TRBJ1-5; a weak D match, TRBD1 (5 bases). In germline, CDR1 is SGHTA, CDR2 FQGNSA. The CDR3 runs 12 residues. The V and J ends lost 6 bases and 2 bases respectively, with 5 bases between them. CDR3 nucleotide sequence: TGTGCCAGCAGACAGGGCAATCAGCCCCAGCATTTT. Encoded protein: CASRQGNQPQHF.

This clonotype showed up many times. This chain joins TRBV11-2 and TRBJ2-1, with TRBD2 matching over 11 bases. Trimming at V came to 7 bases and at J to 2 bases, leaving 4 bases not matched to a gene. The germline gives CDR1 SGHAT, CDR2 FQNNGV. The length of the CDR3 is 15 residues. CDR3 region: CASTNSGGAYNEQFF. CDR3 sequence (DNA): TGTGCCAGCACCAATAGCGGGGGGGCCTACAATGAGCAGTTCTTC.

This clonotype showed up many times. V and J are TRBV20-1 and TRBJ2-3, with unresolved D. CDR3 size: 13 residues. Trimming took 1 base from V and 4 from J, leaving 9 bases between them. Germline V lookup: CDR1 DFQATT, CDR2 SNEGSKA (reference sequence). In DNA, the CDR3 is TGCAGTGCTAGAGCCCCGACCCCAGATACGCAGTATTTT. It codes for CSARAPTPDTQYF.

The sample holds many counts of this clonotype. The chain joins TRBV7-3 to TRBJ2-3, with D uncertain. Trimming took off 2 bases at V and 6 bases at J, with 9 bases between the two ends. The CDR3 consists of 13 residues. Per germline, CDR1 SGHTA and CDR2 FQGTGA. CDR3 amino acids: CASSLGQADTQYF. CDR3 nucleotides: TGTGCCAGCAGCTTAGGCCAGGCGGATACGCAGTATTTT.

This CDR3 is CASSTIGARETQYF. DNA of the CDR3: TGTGCCAGCAGTACTATCGGGGCGCGGGAGACCCAGTACTTC. The V call is TRBV6-5, the J call TRBJ2-5; possibly TRBD1 or TRBD2 for D (5 bases each). The V end was cut by 5 bases, the J end by 5 bases, with 15 bases between. The germline V gene has CDR1 MNHEY and CDR2 SVGAGI. The CDR3 is 14 residues long.

This clonotype occurred many times. The J gene is TRBJ2-5, the V gene TRBV2, with TRBD1 matching 11 bases. V dropped 7 bases and J dropped 5; count of bases not matched to a gene: 6. The length of the CDR3 is 14 residues. Germline V gene sequence: CDR1 SNHLY, CDR2 FYNNEI. CDR3 sequence: CASTPGQGGETQYF. The CDR3 nucleotides read TGTGCCAGCACCCCGGGACAGGGGGGCGAGACCCAGTACTTC.

The J gene is TRBJ2-3, the V gene TRBV11-2; D remains unclear. This CDR3 is built from 15 residues. Looked up from germline, CDR1 is SGHAT and CDR2 is FQNNGV. V lost 2 bases and J lost 1, with 10 bases in between. CDR3: CASSLLRLGTDTQYF. The CDR3 DNA reads TGTGCCAGCAGCTTACTGCGGCTAGGCACAGATACGCAGTATTTT.

In this sample, this clonotype turned up many times. This chain links TRBV7-2 with TRBJ1-1; D is ambiguous. CDR1 and CDR2 from the germline V gene are SGHTA and FQGNSA. The germline V and J ends were trimmed by 2 bases and 1 base, with 11 bases remaining between them. The CDR3 spans 15 residues. As DNA, the CDR3 is TGTGCCAGCAGCTTAAGTTTAGGAGAGAACACTGAAGCTTTCTTT. Translating it yields CASSLSLGENTEAFF.

In this sample, this clonotype is medium-sized. The chain links TRBV20-1 to TRBJ2-2; 9 nucleotides line up with TRBD2. V was pared by 0 bases and J by 5 bases, with 10 bases of the junction left unmatched. The germline CDR1 and CDR2 sequences are DFQATT and SNEGSKA (reference sequence). This CDR3 is built from 17 residues. CDR3 DNA sequence: TGCAGTGCTAGAGACCCACAGAGGCGGGGGGGGACCGGGGAGCTGTTTTTT. Amino acids: CSARDPQRRGGTGELFF.

This clonotype was observed at least ten times. CDR3: CASSLDIKGNIQYF. The CDR3 DNA is TGCGCCAGCAGCCTGGACATAAAGGGGAACATTCAGTACTTC. The V and J genes are TRBV5-1 and TRBJ2-4; D is perhaps TRBD1 (5 bases). V lost 4 bases to trimming and J lost 7 bases, with 15 bases between them. This CDR3 comprises 14 residues. CDR1 SGHRS and CDR2 YFSETQ come from the germline V gene.

This clonotype has a count of ten or more. The chain carries TRBV5-1 and TRBJ2-4; D perhaps matches TRBD2 (5 bases). In germline, CDR1 is SGHRS, CDR2 YFSETQ. Trimming left V 4 bases short and J 0 bases short, with 14 bases between. The CDR3 totals 16 residues. CDR3 in DNA: TGCGCCAGCAGCCGACCCGGAGGACTAGCCAAAAACATTCAGTACTTC. Protein product: CASSRPGGLAKNIQYF.

This clonotype was counted many times. The rearrangement uses TRBV5-1 and TRBJ1-1; the D is unclear. CDR1 SGHRS and CDR2 YFSETQ come from the germline V gene. Trimming shortened V by 3 bases and J by 14 bases, and 20 bases separated the two germline ends. The CDR3 spans 13 residues. DNA for the CDR3: TGCGCCAGCAGCTCCCGTGTGGGCGTCGTGTCATTCTTT. This codes for CASSSRVGVVSFF. Filled out from reference TRBV5-1 and TRBJ1-1, the complete variable domain reads KAGVTQTPRYLIKTRGQQVTLSCSPISGHRSVSWYQQTPGQGLQFLFEYFSETQRNKGNFPGRFSGRQFSNSRSEMNVSTLELGDSALYLCASSSRVGVVSFFGQGTRLTVV.

This chain connects TRBV10-3 to TRBJ1-2; the D gene is possibly TRBD1 (5 bases). Germline assignment: CDR1 ENHRY and CDR2 SYGVKD. V lost 7 bases and J lost 2, with 11 bases in between. This CDR3 is 13 amino acids long. The CDR3 DNA reads as TGTGCCATCAACAGCCGGGACAACTATGGCTACACCTTC. Translating gives CAINSRDNYGYTF.

This clonotype was picked up many times. The rearrangement uses TRBV12-3 or TRBV12-4 and TRBJ1-5; 9 bases are shared with TRBD1. Trimming at V came to 7 bases and at J to 7 bases, leaving 8 bases not matched to a gene. The CDR3 sequence is 14 residues long. The CDR3 region is CASTYTGGGQPQHF. The CDR3 DNA is TGTGCCAGCACCTATACAGGGGGCGGACAGCCCCAGCATTTT.

This clonotype was picked up many times. The rearrangement joins TRBV5-1 to TRBJ2-1; 13 positions match TRBD2. Germline assignment: CDR1 SGHRS and CDR2 YFSETQ. J was trimmed by 7 bases and V by 4 bases; bases with no gene match: 8. The CDR3 runs to 16 residues. Here the CDR3 reads CASSLTLAGGPNEQFF. CDR3 DNA sequence: TGCGCCAGCAGCCTGACACTAGCGGGGGGGCCGAATGAGCAGTTCTTC.

There are many counts of this clonotype. The CDR3 region has the DNA TGCGCCAGCAGCTTAGCGGGGGGCGCGACCCTGAATGAGCAGTTCTTC. It codes for CASSLAGGATLNEQFF. The chain links TRBV5-1 to TRBJ2-1; 9 nucleotides agree with TRBD2. CDR1 is SGHRS and CDR2 is YFSETQ in the germline V gene. With 2 bases clipped from V and 7 bases from J, the junction kept 10 bases outside the gene matches. The CDR3 has 16 amino acids.

This clonotype was observed at least ten times. The rearrangement links TRBV20-1 to TRBJ1-4, with D possibly being TRBD1 (6 bases). Germline V gives CDR1 DFQATT, CDR2 SNEGSKA (reference sequence). CDR3 length equals 13 residues. Deletions cut 6 bases from V and 5 bases from J, with 13 bases between. The CDR3 DNA sequence: TGCAGTGCGCCGACAGGCGGAAATGAAAAACTGTTTTTT. Encoded protein: CSAPTGGNEKLFF.

The table lists this clonotype with many counts. The chain uses TRBV6-1 and TRBJ2-3; tentatively, D is TRBD1 (5 bases). Germline CDR1 reads MNHNS; CDR2 reads SASEGT. Trimming removed 2 bases at V and 7 bases at J, with 10 bases between. The CDR3 covers 13 residues. The CDR3 spells CASSERNRNTQYF. In nucleotides, the CDR3 is TGTGCCAGCAGTGAACGGAACAGGAATACGCAGTATTTT.

There are many counts of this clonotype. CDR3 DNA: TGTGCCAGCACCTTGGGGGTTGGCAATCAGCCCCAGCATTTT. Protein: CASTLGVGNQPQHF. V and J are TRBV6-2 or TRBV6-3 and TRBJ1-5; D is possibly TRBD1 (5 bases). Germline V gene sequence: CDR1 MNHEY, CDR2 SVGEGT. V was trimmed by 7 bases and J by 2 bases, leaving 12 bases between them. This CDR3 is 14 amino acids long.

This clonotype has at least ten counts. The chain uses TRBV18 and TRBJ1-4; possible D gene TRBD1, 5 bases. Germline CDR1 reads KGHSH; CDR2 reads LQKENI. The CDR3 length is 15 residues. V was pared by 3 bases and J by 6 bases, with 14 bases between. The CDR3 DNA sequence: TGTGCCAGCTCACCCGACCCCCGGGGGGATGAAAAACTGTTTTTT. Protein: CASSPDPRGDEKLFF. Drawing the rest from reference TRBV18 and TRBJ1-4, the complete variable domain is NAGVMQNPRHLVRRRGQEARLRCSPMKGHSHVYWYRQLPEEGLKFMVYLQKENIIDESGMPKERFSAEFPKEGPSILRIQQVVRGDSAAYFCASSPDPRGDEKLFFGSGTQLSVL.

This clonotype was counted many times. The chain recombines TRBV11-3 with TRBJ2-4; 10 bases fit TRBD2. Germline V gene lookup returns CDR1 SGHNT and CDR2 YENEEA. The V gene end was trimmed by 1 base and the J gene end by 0 bases; junction bases not matched to a gene: 3. The CDR3 consists of 17 residues. The CDR3 nucleotides are TGTGCCAGCAGCTTAGTGCTAGCGGGGGAAGCCAAAAACATTCAGTACTTC. This gives the protein CASSLVLAGEAKNIQYF.

This clonotype was seen only a few times. V and J are TRBV20-1 and TRBJ1-5, with D hard to call. CDR1 and CDR2 (germline): DFQATT, SNEGSKA (reference sequence). The V end was cut by 0 bases, the J end by 7 bases, with 10 bases between. The CDR3 length is 13 residues. The CDR3 loop reads CSARDPGGQPQHF. The CDR3 DNA follows: TGCAGTGCTAGAGATCCAGGAGGGCAGCCCCAGCATTTT.

This clonotype appeared many times. The rearrangement joins TRBV5-1 to TRBJ2-5, with 12 nucleotides matching TRBD1. Germline V lookup: CDR1 SGHRS, CDR2 YFSETQ. This CDR3 contains 23 residues. V dropped 1 base and J dropped 2; count of bases not matched to a gene: 24. In DNA, the CDR3 is TGCGCCAGCAGCTTGTCCCCGCCTCCCTCGGGACAGGGGGCATTAATTCGACAAGAGACCCAGTACTTC. This codes for CASSLSPPPSGQGALIRQETQYF.

This clonotype was counted at least ten times. The genes are TRBV6-6 and TRBJ2-3; tentatively, D is TRBD1 (6 bases). With 7 bases removed from V and 2 bases from J, the gap between germline ends came to 25 bases. CDR1 MNHNY and CDR2 SVGAGI come from the germline V gene (reference sequence). The CDR3 has 18 amino acids. CDR3 loop: CASIRTEDLKTTTDTQYF. The CDR3 bases are TGTGCCAGCATCCGGACAGAGGATTTGAAGACCACCACAGATACGCAGTATTTT.

This clonotype was recorded many times. This sequence joins TRBV7-3 and TRBJ2-7; D is unresolved. The CDR3 length is 14 residues. Germline V lookup: CDR1 SGHTA, CDR2 FQGTGA. V lost 2 bases and J 3 bases, leaving 11 bases between the germline ends. CDR3 sequence (DNA): TGTGCCAGCAGCTTAGGACCGACGCTCTACGAGCAGTACTTC. It codes for CASSLGPTLYEQYF.

In its sample, this clonotype was seen many times. The rearrangement joins TRBV7-9 to TRBJ2-2; 11 bases line up with TRBD2. This CDR3 has 17 amino acids. The junction had 7 bases not matched to a gene; V was cut back by 5 bases and J by 2 bases. Germline V gives CDR1 SEHNR, CDR2 FQNEAQ (reference sequence). CDR3: CASSHPSGGPNTGELFF. For the CDR3, the DNA is TGTGCCAGCAGCCACCCTAGCGGGGGGCCAAACACCGGGGAGCTGTTTTTT. The complete variable domain, with remaining parts taken from reference TRBV7-9 and TRBJ2-2, reads DTGVSQNPRHKITKRGQNVTFRCDPISEHNRLYWYRQTLGQGPEFLTYFQNEAQLEKSRLLSDRFSAERPKGSFSTLEIQRTEQGDSAMYLCASSHPSGGPNTGELFFGEGSRLTVL.

There are many counts of this clonotype. The chain couples TRBV3-1 to TRBJ2-3; D might be TRBD2 (6 bases). V was pared by 0 bases and J by 6 bases, with 16 bases between. CDR1 is LGHDT, CDR2 YNNKEL, per germline (reference sequence). The CDR3 totals 16 residues. CDR3 loop: CASSQDPWAGSDTQYF. Here the CDR3 DNA reads TGTGCCAGCAGCCAAGATCCCTGGGCGGGGAGTGATACGCAGTATTTT.